This section outlines one T cell receptor beta chain sequence together with its context. Its antigen is still unknown. The data are from a study of cytomegalovirus exposure and HLA in healthy donors. PCR used 60 Vbeta primers and 13 Jbeta primers. TCRdb keeps only in-frame clones here, not all; method: immunoSEQ multiplex PCR. The sample has some 180,000 clones; approximately 80% are singletons. Overall study findings and caveats: V segments that were indistinguishable, TRBV6-2 and TRBV6-3 among them, were omitted from analysis. CMV serostatus was the only immune exposure information that was available. A classifier reportedly called cytomegalovirus status with high sensitivity and specificity.

V dropped 4 bases and J dropped 7 bases, with 10 bases sitting between them. Germline V lookup: CDR1 MNHEY, CDR2 SMNVEV (reference sequence). CDR3 length: 13 amino acids. Material: PBMCs. The chain employs TRBV27 and TRBJ2-2; a possible D gene is TRBD2 (6 bases). The source of this sequence is a man between 18 and 29 years old in good health and CMV-seronegative. The CDR3 sequence: CASSSIGGGELFF. The CDR3 nucleotides are TGTGCCAGCAGTTCCATCGGGGGCGGGGAGCTGTTTTTT.